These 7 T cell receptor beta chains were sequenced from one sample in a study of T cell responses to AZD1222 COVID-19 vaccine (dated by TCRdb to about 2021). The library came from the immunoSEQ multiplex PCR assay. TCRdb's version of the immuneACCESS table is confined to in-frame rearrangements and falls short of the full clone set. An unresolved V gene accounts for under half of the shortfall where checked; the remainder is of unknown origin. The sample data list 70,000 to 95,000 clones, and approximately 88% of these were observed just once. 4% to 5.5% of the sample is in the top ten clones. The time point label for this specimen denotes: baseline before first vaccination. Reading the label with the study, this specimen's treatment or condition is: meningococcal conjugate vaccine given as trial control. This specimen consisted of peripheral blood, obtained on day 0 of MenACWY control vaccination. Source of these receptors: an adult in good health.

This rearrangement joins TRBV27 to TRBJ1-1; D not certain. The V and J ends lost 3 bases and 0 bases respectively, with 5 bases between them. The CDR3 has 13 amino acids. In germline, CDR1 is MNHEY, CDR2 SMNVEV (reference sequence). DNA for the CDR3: TGTGCCAGCAGTTTGCAACTGAACACTGAAGCTTTCTTT. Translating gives CASSLQLNTEAFF.

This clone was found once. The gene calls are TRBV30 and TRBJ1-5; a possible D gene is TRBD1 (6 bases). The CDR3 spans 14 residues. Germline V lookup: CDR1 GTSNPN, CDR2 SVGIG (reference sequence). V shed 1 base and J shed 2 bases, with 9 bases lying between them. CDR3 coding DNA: TGTGCCTGGAGTGACGGGGGCGGCAATCAGCCCCAGCATTTT. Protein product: CAWSDGGGNQPQHF.

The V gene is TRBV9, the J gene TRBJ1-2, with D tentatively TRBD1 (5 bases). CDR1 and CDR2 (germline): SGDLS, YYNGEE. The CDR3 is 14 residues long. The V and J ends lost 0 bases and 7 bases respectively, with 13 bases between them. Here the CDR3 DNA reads TGTGCCAGCAGCGTAGGTGGGACCGACGGTGGCTACACCTTC. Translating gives CASSVGGTDGGYTF.

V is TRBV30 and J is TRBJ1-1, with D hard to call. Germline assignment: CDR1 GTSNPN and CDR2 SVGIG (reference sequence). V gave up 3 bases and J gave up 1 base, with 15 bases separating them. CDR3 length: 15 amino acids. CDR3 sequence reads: CAWRTLGSWNTEAFF. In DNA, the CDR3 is TGTGCCTGGAGAACCTTGGGCTCGTGGAACACTGAAGCTTTCTTT.

This chain's CDR3 is CASRPEGGRNGYTF. The CDR3 DNA reads TGCGCCAGCAGGCCCGAGGGGGGGCGGAATGGCTACACCTTC. The chain employs TRBV5-1 and TRBJ1-2; D perhaps matches TRBD1 (6 bases). The CDR3 has 14 amino acids. Germline CDR1 SGHRS, CDR2 YFSETQ. V was shortened by 5 bases and J by 6 bases, with 17 bases between the two germline ends.

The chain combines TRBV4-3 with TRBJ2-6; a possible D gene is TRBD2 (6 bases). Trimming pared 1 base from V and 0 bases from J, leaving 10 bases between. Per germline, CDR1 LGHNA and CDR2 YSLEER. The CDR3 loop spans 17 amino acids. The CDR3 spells CASSQVGTFSGANVLTF. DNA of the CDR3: TGCGCCAGCAGCCAAGTCGGGACTTTCTCTGGGGCCAACGTCCTGACTTTC.

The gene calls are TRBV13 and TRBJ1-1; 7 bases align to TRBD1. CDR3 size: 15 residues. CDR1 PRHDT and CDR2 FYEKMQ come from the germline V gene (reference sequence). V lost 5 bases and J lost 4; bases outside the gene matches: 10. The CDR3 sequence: CASSAAGAGGTEAFF. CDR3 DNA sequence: TGTGCCAGCAGCGCAGCCGGCGCAGGGGGCACTGAAGCTTTCTTT.